This TCR beta chain appears in the sequencing data of a study of cytotoxic CD8 clonotypes in ibrutinib-treated CLL. TCRdb's table, derived via immunoSEQ multiplex PCR, lists solely in-frame clones and lacks some. Of 150,000 to 200,000 clones detected, roughly 84% appear once; the ten largest clones hold around 3%. The V end lost 2 bases, the J end lost 5 bases, and 13 bases lay between the germline ends. This CDR3 has 14 residues. Germline V lookup: CDR1 SGHTA, CDR2 FQGTGA. This sequence joins TRBV7-3 and TRBJ2-7, with D uncertain. Sequences were derived from PBMCs, sampled at disease progression, from a patient treated with ibrutinib. This receptor was identified in a human donor with chronic lymphocytic leukemia. CDR3 sequence: CASSLLGLLDEQYF. CDR3 coding DNA: TGTGCCAGCAGCTTATTAGGCCTGCTGGACGAGCAGTACTTC.